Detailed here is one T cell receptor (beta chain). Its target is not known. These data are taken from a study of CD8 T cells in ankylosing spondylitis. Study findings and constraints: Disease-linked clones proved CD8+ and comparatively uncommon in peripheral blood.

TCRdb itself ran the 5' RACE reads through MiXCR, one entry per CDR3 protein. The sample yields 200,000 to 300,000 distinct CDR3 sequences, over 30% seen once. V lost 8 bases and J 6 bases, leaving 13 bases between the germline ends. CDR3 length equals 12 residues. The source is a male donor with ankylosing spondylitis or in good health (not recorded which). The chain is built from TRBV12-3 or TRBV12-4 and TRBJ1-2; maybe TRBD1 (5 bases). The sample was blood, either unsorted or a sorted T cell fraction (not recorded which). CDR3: CASAPGWDGYTF. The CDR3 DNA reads TGTGCCAGCGCTCCAGGGTGGGATGGCTACACCTTC.